The rows below give T cell receptor beta chains drawn from one sample of a study of early T cells in non-severe SARS-CoV-2 infection. Each CDR3 protein is one row after TCRdb ran MiXCR on the 5' RACE reads. The table has tens of thousands of distinct CDR3 sequences, less than 20% seen once. This material consisted of whole blood, taken at baseline. Receptor source: an adult who was a healthcare worker with PCR-confirmed SARS-CoV-2 infection or an uninfected control (not recorded which). Each CDR3 is given with its conserved first and last residue. D genes are given only for firm matches. Rows give clone size only sometimes, using once, few, many, or a class for an expanded clone.

abundance: many
d_gene: NA
j_gene: TRBJ2-3
v_gene: TRBV9
CDR3aa: CASSVVSKSTDTQYF
CDR3nt: TGTGCCAGCAGCGTAGTATCGAAAAGCACAGATACGCAGTATTTT

abundance: NA
d_gene: NA
j_gene: TRBJ2-4
v_gene: TRBV28
CDR3aa: CASSGYDKNIQYF
CDR3nt: TGTGCCAGCAGTGGGTACGACAAAAACATTCAGTACTTC

abundance: NA
d_gene: TRBD1
j_gene: TRBJ2-2
v_gene: TRBV3-1
CDR3aa: CASSRLGQGFRGGELFF
CDR3nt: TGTGCCAGCAGTCGATTGGGACAGGGGTTTCGTGGCGGGGAGCTGTTTTTT

abundance: few
d_gene: NA
j_gene: TRBJ1-5
v_gene: TRBV10-3
CDR3aa: CAISDNNQPQHF
CDR3nt: TGTGCCATCAGTGACAACAATCAGCCCCAGCATTTT

abundance: NA
d_gene: TRBD1
j_gene: TRBJ2-5
v_gene: TRBV6-1
CDR3aa: CASSEAGTGGETQYF
CDR3nt: TGTGCCAGCAGTGAAGCTGGGACAGGGGGAGAGACCCAGTACTTC

abundance: many
d_gene: TRBD1
j_gene: TRBJ2-7
v_gene: TRBV27
CDR3aa: CASSALTGGNEQYF
CDR3nt: TGTGCCAGCAGTGCATTGACAGGGGGGAACGAGCAGTACTTC

abundance: many
d_gene: NA
j_gene: TRBJ1-1
v_gene: TRBV7-9
CDR3aa: CASSSTGLEAFF
CDR3nt: TGTGCCAGCAGCTCTACAGGGCTGGAAGCTTTCTTT

abundance: few
d_gene: NA
j_gene: TRBJ2-3
v_gene: TRBV20-1
CDR3aa: CSASEGGEDTQYF
CDR3nt: TGCAGTGCTAGCGAAGGGGGGGAAGATACGCAGTATTTT

abundance: few
d_gene: TRBD2
j_gene: TRBJ2-2
v_gene: TRBV5-1
CDR3aa: CASSETTSGGPAGTGELFF
CDR3nt: TGCGCCAGCAGCGAGACTACTAGCGGGGGGCCAGCAGGTACCGGGGAGCTGTTTTTT

abundance: many
d_gene: NA
j_gene: TRBJ1-3
v_gene: TRBV3-1
CDR3aa: CASSQGSGNTIYF
CDR3nt: TGTGCCAGCAGCCAGGGAAGTGGAAACACCATATATTTT

abundance: once
d_gene: TRBD2
j_gene: TRBJ2-4
v_gene: TRBV6-1
CDR3aa: CASSKGTSGGQNIQYF
CDR3nt: TGTGCCAGCAGTAAAGGGACTAGCGGGGGACAAAACATTCAGTACTTC

abundance: NA
d_gene: TRBD1
j_gene: TRBJ2-7
v_gene: TRBV29-1
CDR3aa: CSVETGTGPEQYF
CDR3nt: TGCAGCGTGGAAACCGGGACAGGGCCCGAGCAGTACTTC

abundance: NA
d_gene: NA
j_gene: TRBJ1-1
v_gene: TRBV6-5
CDR3aa: CASSENMGTEAFF
CDR3nt: TGTGCCAGCAGCGAAAACATGGGGACTGAAGCTTTCTTT

abundance: NA
d_gene: TRBD2
j_gene: TRBJ2-7
v_gene: TRBV25-1
CDR3aa: CASSVRAGGYEQYF
CDR3nt: TGTGCCAGCAGTGTCCGGGCGGGAGGCTACGAGCAGTACTTC

abundance: few
d_gene: NA
j_gene: TRBJ1-1
v_gene: TRBV5-1
CDR3aa: CASSGEFRPEAFF
CDR3nt: TGCGCCAGCAGCGGGGAGTTTAGGCCTGAAGCTTTCTTT

abundance: few
d_gene: NA
j_gene: TRBJ2-1
v_gene: TRBV2
CDR3aa: CASSEDPGYNEQFF
CDR3nt: TGTGCCAGCAGTGAAGATCCAGGTTACAATGAGCAGTTCTTC

abundance: NA
d_gene: NA
j_gene: TRBJ2-3
v_gene: TRBV7-9
CDR3aa: CASSLGSGGSTDTQYF
CDR3nt: TGTGCCAGCAGCTTAGGTTCTGGGGGAAGCACAGATACGCAGTATTTT

abundance: once
d_gene: NA
j_gene: TRBJ2-7
v_gene: TRBV12-3/TRBV12-4
CDR3aa: CASSLRGEQYF
CDR3nt: TGTGCCAGCAGTTTAAGGGGCGAGCAGTACTTC

abundance: few
d_gene: NA
j_gene: TRBJ1-5
v_gene: TRBV7-8
CDR3aa: CASSPQGSSNQPQHF
CDR3nt: TGTGCCAGCAGCCCACAGGGTTCCAGCAATCAGCCCCAGCATTTT

abundance: few
d_gene: NA
j_gene: TRBJ2-3
v_gene: TRBV30
CDR3aa: CAWSQENTQYF
CDR3nt: TGTGCCTGGAGTCAAGAGAATACGCAGTATTTT

abundance: few
d_gene: NA
j_gene: TRBJ2-2
v_gene: TRBV29-1
CDR3aa: CSVRGAINTGELFF
CDR3nt: TGCAGCGTTCGAGGGGCAATTAACACCGGGGAGCTGTTTTTT

abundance: many
d_gene: NA
j_gene: TRBJ1-6
v_gene: TRBV7-2
CDR3aa: CASSPDRAYNSPLHF
CDR3nt: TGTGCCAGCAGCCCGGACAGAGCTTATAATTCACCCCTCCACTTT

abundance: few
d_gene: TRBD1
j_gene: TRBJ1-6
v_gene: TRBV7-2
CDR3aa: CASSSRQGLASPLHF
CDR3nt: TGTGCCAGCAGCTCACGACAGGGACTTGCTTCACCCCTCCACTTT

abundance: few
d_gene: NA
j_gene: TRBJ2-1
v_gene: TRBV9
CDR3aa: CASSPITTGMTSTGMTSYNEQFF
CDR3nt: TGTGCCAGCAGTCCGATAACCACGGGAATGACCTCCACGGGAATGACCTCCTACAATGAGCAGTTCTTC

abundance: few
d_gene: TRBD1
j_gene: TRBJ2-7
v_gene: TRBV28
CDR3aa: CASSPDRVREQYF
CDR3nt: TGTGCCAGCAGTCCTGACAGGGTGAGGGAGCAGTACTTC

abundance: NA
d_gene: NA
j_gene: TRBJ2-1
v_gene: TRBV2
CDR3aa: CASSAGRSSYNEQFF
CDR3nt: TGTGCCAGCAGTGCCGGCAGAAGCTCCTACAATGAGCAGTTCTTC

abundance: many
d_gene: TRBD1
j_gene: TRBJ1-3
v_gene: TRBV6-1
CDR3aa: CASSLQGAGNTIYF
CDR3nt: TGTGCCAGCAGTTTACAGGGGGCTGGAAACACCATATATTTT

abundance: few
d_gene: NA
j_gene: TRBJ2-3
v_gene: TRBV5-1
CDR3aa: CASSLTVTDTQYF
CDR3nt: TGCGCCAGCAGCTTGACCGTCACAGATACGCAGTATTTT

abundance: few
d_gene: TRBD1
j_gene: TRBJ2-7
v_gene: TRBV5-1
CDR3aa: CASSVTLSGTVMSYEQYF
CDR3nt: TGCGCCAGCAGCGTGACCCTCTCCGGGACAGTTATGTCCTACGAGCAGTACTTC